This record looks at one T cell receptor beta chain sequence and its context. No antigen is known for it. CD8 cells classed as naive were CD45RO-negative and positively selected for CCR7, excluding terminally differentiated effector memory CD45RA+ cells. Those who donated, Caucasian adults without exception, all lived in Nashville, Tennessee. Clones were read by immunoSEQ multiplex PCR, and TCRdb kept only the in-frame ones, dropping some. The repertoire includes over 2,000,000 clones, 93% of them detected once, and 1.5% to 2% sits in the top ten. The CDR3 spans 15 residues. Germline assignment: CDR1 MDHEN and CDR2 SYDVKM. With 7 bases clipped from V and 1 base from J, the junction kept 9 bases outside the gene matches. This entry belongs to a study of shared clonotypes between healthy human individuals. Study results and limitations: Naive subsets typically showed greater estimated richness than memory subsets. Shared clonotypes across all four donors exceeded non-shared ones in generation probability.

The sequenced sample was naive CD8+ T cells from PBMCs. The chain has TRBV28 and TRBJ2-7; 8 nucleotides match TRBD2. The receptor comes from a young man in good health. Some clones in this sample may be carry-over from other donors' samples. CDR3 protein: CASIPGGGESYEQYF. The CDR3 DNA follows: TGTGCCAGCATCCCGGGAGGGGGGGAATCCTACGAGCAGTACTTC.